The rows below give T cell receptor beta chains drawn from one sample of a study of early stage breast cancer tumors. Repertoires were generated with immunoSEQ multiplex PCR, while TCRdb's copy carries only in-frame clones and drops some. This sample yields about 70,000 clones, of which approximately 84% are seen a single time; approximately 4.5% belongs to the top ten. Sequencing input: blood. These receptor sequences come from a person in their forties with breast cancer. Both conserved end residues are part of each CDR3. D genes are given only for firm matches. Some rows mark clone size as missing; the rest say once, few, many or name a class of expanded clone.

j_gene,abundance,d_gene,v_gene,CDR3aa,CDR3nt
TRBJ2-5,-,-,TRBV28,CASSPGTFGETQYF,TGTGCCAGCAGTCCGGGGACATTCGGAGAGACCCAGTACTTC
TRBJ2-3,-,TRBD2,TRBV11-2,CASSSREPADTQYF,TGTGCCAGCAGCTCGCGGGAGCCGGCAGATACGCAGTATTTT
TRBJ1-5,-,TRBD1,TRBV27,CASRGTGAGQPQHF,TGTGCCAGCAGGGGAACAGGGGCGGGTCAGCCCCAGCATTTT
TRBJ2-2,-,TRBD2,TRBV10-1,CASSDGLAPNTGELFF,TGCGCCAGCAGTGATGGACTAGCACCGAACACCGGGGAGCTGTTTTTT
TRBJ2-1,once,TRBD2,TRBV15,CATSRVGLAIYNEQFF,TGTGCCACCAGCAGAGTTGGACTAGCGATTTACAATGAGCAGTTCTTC
TRBJ2-1,-,-,TRBV27,CASSQTALNNEQFF,TGTGCCAGCAGTCAGACAGCTCTAAACAATGAGCAGTTCTTC
TRBJ2-6,-,-,TRBV7-3,CASSLNPGFRSGANVLTF,TGTGCCAGCAGCTTAAACCCGGGCTTCCGGTCTGGGGCCAACGTCCTGACTTTC
TRBJ1-2,-,-,TRBV14,CASSQDRTRYGYTF,TGTGCCAGCAGCCAAGATAGGACACGGTACGGCTACACCTTC
TRBJ2-7,-,-,TRBV7-2,CASSLGSGYGSEQYF,TGTGCCAGCAGCTTAGGGTCGGGATACGGGAGCGAGCAGTACTTC
TRBJ1-5,few,-,TRBV14,CASSQAGQPQHF,TGTGCCAGCAGCCAAGCAGGTCAGCCCCAGCATTTT
TRBJ2-1,-,-,TRBV7-9,CASTAYRGTGDNEQFF,TGTGCCAGCACAGCTTACCGGGGCACAGGAGACAATGAGCAGTTCTTC
TRBJ2-5,-,-,TRBV27,CASSPQGSKTQYF,TGTGCCAGCAGCCCACAGGGTTCTAAGACCCAGTACTTC
TRBJ1-4,-,TRBD1,TRBV7-9,CASSVQGTDEKLFF,TGTGCCAGCAGCGTACAGGGGACGGATGAAAAACTGTTTTTT
TRBJ1-5,-,-,TRBV27,CASSPLNQPQHF,TGTGCCAGCAGTCCTCTTAATCAGCCCCAGCATTTT
TRBJ2-7,-,TRBD1,TRBV2,CASVPGQGRYEQYF,TGTGCCAGTGTTCCGGGACAGGGGAGATACGAGCAGTACTTC
TRBJ1-4,once,-,TRBV11-2,CASSLSGAEKLFF,TGTGCCAGCAGTTTGTCAGGGGCTGAAAAACTGTTTTTT
TRBJ1-2,-,-,TRBV6-1,CASSDNREGYGYTF,TGTGCCAGCAGTGACAACAGGGAGGGCTATGGCTACACCTTC
TRBJ2-1,-,TRBD2,TRBV5-5,CASSLGLAGSYNEQFF,TGTGCCAGCAGCTTGGGACTAGCGGGCTCCTACAATGAGCAGTTCTTC
TRBJ2-7,once,TRBD2,TRBV5-1,CASSLTSGYEQYF,TGCGCCAGCAGCTTGACTAGCGGCTACGAGCAGTACTTC
TRBJ1-2,-,TRBD1,TRBV6-5,CASSREGQGMYGYTF,TGTGCCAGCAGTCGAGAGGGACAGGGGATGTATGGCTACACCTTC
TRBJ1-2,-,-,TRBV9,CASSGALVGTSYGYTF,TGTGCCAGCAGCGGAGCCCTCGTCGGGACAAGCTATGGCTACACCTTC
TRBJ1-2,-,TRBD1,TRBV27,CASSSRQGADYGYTF,TGTGCCAGCAGTTCCCGACAGGGGGCGGACTATGGCTACACCTTC
TRBJ1-2,-,-,TRBV19,CASSMALAEYGYTF,TGTGCCAGTAGTATGGCATTGGCAGAATATGGCTACACCTTC
TRBJ1-5,-,-,TRBV6-5,CASSPNSNQPQHF,TGTGCCAGCAGCCCCAATAGCAATCAGCCCCAGCATTTT
TRBJ2-1,-,-,TRBV27,CASRSYLYNEQFF,TGTGCCAGCAGGAGCTACCTCTACAATGAGCAGTTCTTC
TRBJ1-2,few,-,TRBV9,CASSASGLGYGYTF,TGTGCCAGCAGCGCATCTGGGTTAGGTTATGGCTACACCTTC
TRBJ1-1,-,TRBD1,TRBV4-1,CASSQQGQLNTEAFF,TGCGCCAGCAGCCAACAGGGACAGTTGAACACTGAAGCTTTCTTT
TRBJ2-7,-,-,TRBV11-1,CASSLRTGGLAGAGYEQYF,TGTGCCAGCAGCTTACGAACAGGGGGCCTAGCGGGAGCCGGATACGAGCAGTACTTC
TRBJ2-4,-,TRBD2,TRBV2,CASSEPSGLAAENIQYF,TGTGCCAGCAGTGAACCCTCGGGACTAGCGGCTGAAAACATTCAGTACTTC
TRBJ2-7,-,TRBD2,TRBV19,CASQEGAGSTYEQYF,TGTGCCAGTCAGGAGGGAGCGGGAAGTACCTACGAGCAGTACTTC
TRBJ2-1,-,TRBD2,TRBV5-1,CASSYAGGLDEQFF,TGCGCCAGCAGTTATGCGGGAGGGTTAGATGAGCAGTTCTTC
TRBJ1-5,-,-,TRBV11-2,CASSLGGDQPQHF,TGTGCCAGCAGCTTAGGGGGGGATCAGCCCCAGCATTTT
TRBJ2-7,-,TRBD1,TRBV6-5,CASRDRGPLTYEQYF,TGTGCCAGCAGGGACAGGGGCCCGCTAACCTACGAGCAGTACTTC
TRBJ2-1,-,TRBD2,TRBV4-1,CASSPLSGRAPEQFF,TGCGCCAGCAGCCCCTTAAGCGGGAGGGCACCTGAGCAGTTCTTC
TRBJ1-1,few,-,TRBV19,CATRRDMNTEAFF,TGTGCCACCCGGCGGGATATGAACACTGAAGCTTTCTTT
TRBJ2-3,-,TRBD2,TRBV5-4,CASSRSGRGTDTQYF,TGTGCCAGCAGCCGTAGCGGGAGGGGCACAGATACGCAGTATTTT
TRBJ1-2,-,-,TRBV11-2,CASSSITGNGYGYTF,TGTGCCAGCAGCTCGATAACGGGTAACGGCTATGGCTACACCTTC
TRBJ1-5,few,-,TRBV19,CASSKRTGNQPQHF,TGTGCCAGTAGTAAACGAACCGGCAATCAGCCCCAGCATTTT
TRBJ1-2,-,-,TRBV2,CASVQSGRTNYGYTF,TGTGCCAGCGTACAGTCGGGTCGGACTAACTATGGCTACACCTTC
TRBJ2-3,few,-,TRBV29-1,CSVGLVGTDTQYF,TGCAGCGTTGGTTTAGTGGGCACAGATACGCAGTATTTT
TRBJ1-1,-,-,TRBV6-6,CASSYSERMNTEAFF,TGTGCCAGCAGTTACTCTGAGAGGATGAACACTGAAGCTTTCTTT
TRBJ2-5,-,TRBD2,TRBV27,CASSLTLAGGVKETQYF,TGTGCCAGCAGTTTAACCTTAGCGGGAGGGGTGAAAGAGACCCAGTACTTC
TRBJ2-2,-,-,TRBV4-1,CASSQDSTGELFF,TGCGCCAGCAGCCAAGATTCCACCGGGGAGCTGTTTTTT
TRBJ1-1,-,TRBD1,TRBV11-2,CASRPTGMNTEAFF,TGTGCCAGCAGACCGACAGGGATGAACACTGAAGCTTTCTTT
TRBJ2-2,-,TRBD1,TRBV9,CASSPRTGTGELFF,TGTGCCAGCAGCCCCCGGACAGGCACCGGGGAGCTGTTTTTT
TRBJ2-4,-,-,TRBV30,CAWSVGSGENIQYF,TGTGCCTGGAGTGTGGGAAGCGGTGAAAACATTCAGTACTTC
TRBJ1-1,-,-,TRBV5-1,CASSPQDTVNTEAFF,TGCGCCAGCAGCCCACAAGATACAGTGAACACTGAAGCTTTCTTT
TRBJ1-2,-,-,TRBV28,CASSLTSIVKRGYTF,TGTGCCAGCAGTTTGACTTCTATAGTCAAGCGAGGCTACACCTTC
TRBJ2-7,-,-,TRBV27,CASRRGYEQYF,TGTGCCAGCAGGAGGGGCTACGAGCAGTACTTC
TRBJ2-1,-,-,TRBV5-1,CASSFNGKASYNEQFF,TGCGCCAGCAGCTTTAACGGGAAGGCGTCCTACAATGAGCAGTTCTTC
TRBJ2-2,-,TRBD1,TRBV28,CASTSGQPTGELFF,TGTGCCAGCACCTCGGGACAGCCCACCGGGGAGCTGTTTTTT
TRBJ1-1,few,-,TRBV30,CAWSVGETEAFF,TGTGCCTGGAGTGTAGGGGAAACTGAAGCTTTCTTT
TRBJ2-7,once,TRBD1,TRBV5-1,CASSLDRGNEQYF,TGCGCCAGCAGCTTAGACAGGGGTAACGAGCAGTACTTC
TRBJ1-3,-,-,TRBV2,CASSEAPQGNTIYF,TGTGCCAGCAGTGAGGCCCCACAGGGAAACACCATATATTTT
TRBJ2-7,-,-,TRBV27,CASSLVSGLYEQYF,TGTGCCAGCAGTTTAGTCTCGGGTTTGTACGAGCAGTACTTC
TRBJ1-4,once,TRBD1,TRBV15,CATSRDPGQGYEKLFF,TGTGCCACCAGCAGAGATCCGGGACAGGGGTATGAAAAACTGTTTTTT